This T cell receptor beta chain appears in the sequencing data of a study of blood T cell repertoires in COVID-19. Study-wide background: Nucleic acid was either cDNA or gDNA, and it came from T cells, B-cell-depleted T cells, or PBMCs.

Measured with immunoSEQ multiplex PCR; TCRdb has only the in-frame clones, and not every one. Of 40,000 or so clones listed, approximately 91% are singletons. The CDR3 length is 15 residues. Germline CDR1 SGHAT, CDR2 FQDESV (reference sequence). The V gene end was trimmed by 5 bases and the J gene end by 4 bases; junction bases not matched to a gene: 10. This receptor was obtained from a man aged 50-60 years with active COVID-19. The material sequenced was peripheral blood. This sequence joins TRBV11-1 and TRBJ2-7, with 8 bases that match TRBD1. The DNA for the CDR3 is TGTGCCAGCAGCCGTTCACAGGGGGAGTTGTACGAGCAGTACTTC. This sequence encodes CASSRSQGELYEQYF.